These T cell receptor beta chains were read from a single sample in a study of T cells in Graves' hyperthyroidism and ophthalmopathy. TCRdb analysed the multiplex PCR reads with MiXCR anew, one entry per CDR3 protein. In the table there are 500,000 to 650,000 distinct CDR3 sequences, 15% to 20% of which are singletons. Input material: blood. Receptor source: a man aged 35-49 years with Graves' ophthalmopathy. Each CDR3 is given with its conserved first and last residue. A D gene is named only where the DNA matches it firmly. Rows may omit the clone size; those that give it use once, few, many or a size class.

clone size	V gene	D gene	J gene	CDR3 protein	CDR3 DNA
.	TRBV7-9	TRBD2	TRBJ2-7	CATSGLAEGYEQYF	TGTGCCACTTCGGGACTAGCGGAGGGCTACGAGCAGTACTTC
few	TRBV9	.	TRBJ2-3	CASSPTSTDTQYF	TGTGCCAGCAGCCCTACTAGCACAGATACGCAGTATTTT
.	TRBV7-9	TRBD2	TRBJ2-3	CASSPSGGLADTQYF	TGTGCCAGCAGCCCCTCGGGAGGCTTGGCAGATACGCAGTATTTT
.	TRBV3-1	.	TRBJ1-2	CASSLDRLAGYTF	TGTGCCAGCAGCCTCGATAGGCTTGCTGGCTACACCTTC
many	TRBV2	TRBD2	TRBJ2-3	CASRIGRVATDTQYF	TGTGCCAGCAGGATCGGGAGGGTTGCAACAGATACGCAGTATTTT
few	TRBV10-3	.	TRBJ1-2	CAISGQGTGGYTF	TGTGCCATCAGTGGTCAAGGGACGGGGGGCTACACCTTC
.	TRBV6-5	.	TRBJ1-1	CASSSTGFTEAFF	TGTGCCAGCAGTTCCACAGGTTTCACTGAAGCTTTCTTT
few	TRBV12-3/TRBV12-4	TRBD1	TRBJ1-4	CASTPGTGGFQGKLFF	TGTGCCAGCACCCCCGGGACAGGGGGTTTTCAGGGAAAACTGTTTTTT
many	TRBV18	.	TRBJ2-7	CASSPGGRVEQYF	TGTGCCAGCTCACCGGGGGGCAGGGTCGAGCAGTACTTC
many	TRBV4-3	.	TRBJ1-5	CASSQGRWAQPQHF	TGCGCCAGCAGCCAAGGGAGGTGGGCTCAGCCCCAGCATTTT